The next 3 T cell receptor beta chains were all read from a single sample in a study of regulatory T cells in long-lasting Graves disease. The time point: persistent/refractory GD, antithyroid drugs over 5 years with positive TRAb. The TCR library was made from RNA that had been extracted from PBMCs in TRIzol. Arm-PCR with iRepertoire HTBI primers amplified the CDR3 regions for these TCR beta libraries. TCRdb reprocessed the multiplex PCR reads via MiXCR and lists one record per CDR3 protein. The data show roughly 450,000 distinct CDR3 sequences, about a quarter seen once. The sequencing here drew on peripheral blood mononuclear cells (PBMCs), taken when the disease was refractory, from a patient treated with antithyroid drugs. These receptors were taken from a female donor with Graves disease.

There are many counts of this clonotype. The V call is TRBV24-1, the J call TRBJ1-2, with TRBD1 matching over 10 bases. The trim removed 3 bases at V and 1 base at J, leaving 4 bases unmatched. The V gene's germline CDR1 is KGHDR and CDR2 SFDVKD. The CDR3 sequence is 16 residues long. CDR3 DNA sequence: TGTGCCACCAGTGATGCGGGGACAGGGGATAACTATGGCTACACCTTC. This sequence encodes CATSDAGTGDNYGYTF.

CDR3 loop: CSVGLRSDTQYF. The CDR3 nucleotides read TGCAGCGTTGGTCTGCGGTCAGATACGCAGTATTTT. This sequence joins TRBV29-1 and TRBJ2-3; D is undetermined. V gave up 4 bases and J gave up 4 bases, with 9 bases separating them. CDR3 length equals 12 residues. CDR1 is SQVTM and CDR2 is ANQGSEA in the germline V gene.

Ten or more counts support this clonotype. The chain is built from TRBV19 and TRBJ1-2; 12 bases match TRBD1. J lost 8 bases, V lost 5 bases, and 9 bases had no gene match. The CDR3 loop spans 15 amino acids. Germline V lookup: CDR1 LNHDA, CDR2 SQIVND (reference sequence). The CDR3, as DNA: TGTGCCAGTAGTGTTCCCGGGACAGGGGGCGCCGGCTACACCTTC. It is translated as CASSVPGTGGAGYTF.